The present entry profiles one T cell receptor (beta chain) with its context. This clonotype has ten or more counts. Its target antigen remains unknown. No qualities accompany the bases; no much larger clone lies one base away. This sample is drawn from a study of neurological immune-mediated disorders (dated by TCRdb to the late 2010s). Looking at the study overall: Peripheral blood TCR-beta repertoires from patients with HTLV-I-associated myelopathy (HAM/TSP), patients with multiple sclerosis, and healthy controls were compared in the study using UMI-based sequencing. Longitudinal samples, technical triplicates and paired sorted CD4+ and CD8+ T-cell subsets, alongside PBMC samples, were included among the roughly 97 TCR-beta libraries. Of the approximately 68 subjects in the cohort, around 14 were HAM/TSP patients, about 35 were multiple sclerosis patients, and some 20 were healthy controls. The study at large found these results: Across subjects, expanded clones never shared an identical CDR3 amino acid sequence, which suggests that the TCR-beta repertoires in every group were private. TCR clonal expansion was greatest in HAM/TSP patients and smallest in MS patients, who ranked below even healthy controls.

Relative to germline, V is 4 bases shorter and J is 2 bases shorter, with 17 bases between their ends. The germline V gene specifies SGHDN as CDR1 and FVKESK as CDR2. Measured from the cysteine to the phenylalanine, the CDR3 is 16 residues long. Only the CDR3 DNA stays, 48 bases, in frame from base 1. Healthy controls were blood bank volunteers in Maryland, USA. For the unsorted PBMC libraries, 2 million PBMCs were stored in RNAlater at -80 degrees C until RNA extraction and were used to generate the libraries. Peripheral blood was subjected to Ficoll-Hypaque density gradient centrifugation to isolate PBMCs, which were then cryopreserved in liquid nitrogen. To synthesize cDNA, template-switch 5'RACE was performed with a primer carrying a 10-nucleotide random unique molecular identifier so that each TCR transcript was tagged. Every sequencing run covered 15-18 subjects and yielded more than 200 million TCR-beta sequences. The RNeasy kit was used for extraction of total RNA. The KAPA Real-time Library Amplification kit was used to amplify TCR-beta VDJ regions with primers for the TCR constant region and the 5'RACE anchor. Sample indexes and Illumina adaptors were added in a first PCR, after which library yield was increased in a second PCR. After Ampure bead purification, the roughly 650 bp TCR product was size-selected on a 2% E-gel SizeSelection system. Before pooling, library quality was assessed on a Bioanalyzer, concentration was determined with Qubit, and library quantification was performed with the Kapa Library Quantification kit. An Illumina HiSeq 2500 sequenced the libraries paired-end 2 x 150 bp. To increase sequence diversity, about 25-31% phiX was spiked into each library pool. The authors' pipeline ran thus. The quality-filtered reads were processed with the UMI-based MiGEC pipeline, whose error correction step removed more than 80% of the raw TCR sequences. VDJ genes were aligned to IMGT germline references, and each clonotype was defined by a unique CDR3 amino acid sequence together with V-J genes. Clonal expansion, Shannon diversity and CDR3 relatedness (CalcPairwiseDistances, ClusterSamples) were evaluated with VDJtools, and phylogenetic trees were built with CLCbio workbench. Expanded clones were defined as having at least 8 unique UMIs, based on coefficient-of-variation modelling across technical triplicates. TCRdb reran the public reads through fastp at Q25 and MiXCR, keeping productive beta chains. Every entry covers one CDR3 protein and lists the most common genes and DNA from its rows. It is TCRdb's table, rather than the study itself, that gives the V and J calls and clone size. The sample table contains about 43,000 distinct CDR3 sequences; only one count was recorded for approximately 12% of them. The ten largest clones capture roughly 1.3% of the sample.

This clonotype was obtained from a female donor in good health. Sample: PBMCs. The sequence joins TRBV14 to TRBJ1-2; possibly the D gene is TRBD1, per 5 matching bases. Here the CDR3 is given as CASSPRGRMPNYGYTF. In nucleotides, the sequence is TGTGCCAGCAGCCCCCGGGGGAGGATGCCGAACTATGGCTACACCTTC.